Each of the 21 T cell receptor beta chains below was sequenced from the same sample in a study of blood T cell repertoires in COVID-19. This table comes from immunoSEQ multiplex PCR, and its TCRdb copy is limited to in-frame clones, with some not included. The data show 120,000 to 150,000 clones, approximately 79% seen once. Specimen: peripheral blood. The receptors stem from a man aged 45 to 65 with active or convalescent COVID-19.

The rearrangement links TRBV18 to TRBJ2-7, with 7 bases lining up with TRBD1. CDR3 length: 15 amino acids. V was clipped by 1 base and J by 2 bases; unmatched bases: 5. Germline V gene lookup returns CDR1 KGHSH and CDR2 LQKENI. The CDR3 reads CASSPQAGGPYEQYF. The CDR3, as DNA: TGTGCCAGCTCACCACAGGCAGGGGGACCCTACGAGCAGTACTTC.

V usage is TRBV30 and J usage is TRBJ1-4, with 7 bases aligning to TRBD1. The CDR3 has 11 amino acids. V trimming: 4 bases; J trimming: 8 bases; junction bases outside the gene matches: 1. The V gene's germline CDR1 is GTSNPN and CDR2 SVGIG (reference sequence). The CDR3 nucleotides are TGTGCCTGGATGGACAGGGAAAAACTGTTTTTT. Protein sequence: CAWMDREKLFF.

This chain uses TRBV6-2 or TRBV6-3 with TRBJ2-1, with D maybe TRBD2 (5 bases). The CDR3 covers 13 residues. Germline V gene data show CDR1 as MNHEY and CDR2 as SVGEGT. The germline V and J ends were trimmed by 0 bases and 9 bases, with 9 bases remaining between them. DNA of the CDR3: TGTGCCAGCAGTTACTCGGGAGTAGTTGAGCAGTTCTTC. It encodes CASSYSGVVEQFF.

The chain combines TRBV25-1 with TRBJ1-6, with D unclear. CDR1 MGHDK and CDR2 SYGVNS come from the germline V gene. This CDR3 spans 14 amino acids. V was clipped by 5 bases and J by 13 bases, with 18 bases between them. In DNA, the CDR3 is TGTGCCAGCAGTAGCCCGGGTCAATTTTCTCCCCTCCACTTT. It yields the protein CASSSPGQFSPLHF.

The genes are TRBV15 and TRBJ2-1; tentative D call: TRBD1 (6 bases). The V end was cut by 5 bases, the J end by 9 bases, with 14 bases between. The CDR3 is made up of 13 amino acids. CDR1 is LNHNV, CDR2 YYDKDF, per germline (reference sequence). The CDR3 DNA reads TGTGCCACCAGCGTCCCACAGGGCATTGAGCAGTTCTTC. This encodes CATSVPQGIEQFF.

The chain has TRBV11-3 and TRBJ2-5; TRBD2 agrees at 11 bases. The CDR3 is 17 amino acids. J gave up 1 base and V 1 base, and 5 bases lay outside the gene matches. Germline CDR1 and CDR2: SGHNT and YENEEA. Written as DNA, the CDR3 is TGTGCCAGCAGCTTAGGACTAGCGGGATCTATCCAAGAGACCCAGTACTTC. This encodes CASSLGLAGSIQETQYF.

In this sample, this clone turned up a few times. This chain connects TRBV5-1 to TRBJ2-3; TRBD2 matches at 15 bases. CDR3 length: 16 residues. The J segment lost 3 bases and the V segment lost 3 bases, leaving 2 bases of the junction unmatched. CDR1 is SGHRS, CDR2 YFSETQ, per germline. The CDR3 DNA reads as TGCGCCAGCAGCTGGGGACTAGCGGGAGGAACAGATACGCAGTATTTT. It is translated as CASSWGLAGGTDTQYF.

The chain carries TRBV24-1 and TRBJ2-3; 8 positions agree with TRBD2. The V gene end was trimmed by 4 bases and the J gene end by 3 bases; junction bases not matched to a gene: 5. Germline V CDR1 and CDR2: KGHDR, SFDVKD. The CDR3 has 15 amino acids. The CDR3, as DNA: TGTGCCACCAGTGACCCGGGACTAGAAACAGATACGCAGTATTTT. Residues: CATSDPGLETDTQYF.

This chain joins TRBV6-5 and TRBJ1-5, with 9 nucleotides matching TRBD1. This CDR3 comprises 15 residues. J lost 9 bases, V lost 6 bases, and 12 bases had no gene match. Per the germline V gene, CDR1 is MNHEY and CDR2 is SVGAGI. The DNA of the CDR3 is TGTGCCAGCAGCCTCGGCCCCGGACAGGGGACGCCCCAGCATTTT. This codes for CASSLGPGQGTPQHF.

This chain joins TRBV5-1 and TRBJ2-7; tentatively, D is TRBD1 (5 bases). Trimming pared 0 bases from V and 3 bases from J, leaving 10 bases between. The CDR3 covers 14 residues. Per germline, CDR1 SGHRS and CDR2 YFSETQ. Here the CDR3 DNA reads TGCGCCAGCAGCTTGGGGACAAGTCTCTACGAGCAGTACTTC. It is translated as CASSLGTSLYEQYF. The variable domain in full, with the rest retrieved from reference TRBV5-1 and TRBJ2-7, is KAGVTQTPRYLIKTRGQQVTLSCSPISGHRSVSWYQQTPGQGLQFLFEYFSETQRNKGNFPGRFSGRQFSNSRSEMNVSTLELGDSALYLCASSLGTSLYEQYFGPGTRLTVT.

This clone was counted once. The chain recombines TRBV2 with TRBJ2-4; 7 bases match TRBD1. Germline CDR1 and CDR2: SNHLY and FYNNEI. The ends lost 7 bases at V and 8 bases at J; junction bases unmatched: 11. This CDR3 has 14 amino acids. The CDR3 region has the DNA TGTGCCAGCAAAAAGTCAGGGGGAGCGGACATTCAGTACTTC. It is translated as CASKKSGGADIQYF.

The chain employs TRBV28 and TRBJ2-5; D is unresolved. CDR1 MDHEN and CDR2 SYDVKM come from the germline V gene. Trimming stripped 5 bases from V and 1 base from J, with 14 bases between. This CDR3 spans 15 amino acids. DNA of the CDR3: TGTGCCAGCAGTCGTGACACGAACGTCCAAGAGACCCAGTACTTC. Translated, it gives CASSRDTNVQETQYF.

The chain joins TRBV29-1 to TRBJ2-7; 12 bases match TRBD2. This CDR3 has 14 residues. CDR1 is SQVTM and CDR2 is ANQGSEA in the germline V gene. With V trimmed by 7 bases and J by 3 bases, 7 bases remained unmatched. In nucleotides, the CDR3 is TGCAGCGCCGGGACTAGCGGGTTTTTCTACGAGCAGTACTTC. It translates to CSAGTSGFFYEQYF.

The J gene is TRBJ2-5, the V gene TRBV19; possibly TRBD2 for D (6 bases). The CDR3 length is 15 residues. Germline CDR1 and CDR2: LNHDA and SQIVND (reference sequence). The V gene lost 6 bases and the J gene lost 0 bases, with 14 bases spanning the gap. The CDR3 nucleotides read TGTGCCAGTAGCTCCATGCGGGACTACCAAGAGACCCAGTACTTC. Its protein product is CASSSMRDYQETQYF.

CDR3 sequence reads: CASRVPRGGNTGELFF. The CDR3 nucleotides are TGTGCCAGCAGAGTTCCCCGGGGGGGGAACACCGGGGAGCTGTTTTTT. The chain uses TRBV28 and TRBJ2-2; 8 bases align to TRBD2. The CDR3 sequence is 16 residues long. With 6 bases clipped from V and 1 base from J, the junction kept 7 bases outside the gene matches. Looked up from germline, CDR1 is MDHEN and CDR2 is SYDVKM.

The V and J genes are TRBV28 and TRBJ1-2; 11 bases match TRBD1. Germline trimming cut 5 bases from V and 5 bases from J; bases unmatched to any gene: 7. The CDR3 spans 15 residues. The germline gives CDR1 MDHEN, CDR2 SYDVKM. The CDR3 coding sequence is TGTGCCAGCAGTCCTCGGACAGGGGGCTGGTATGGCTACACCTTC. Its protein product is CASSPRTGGWYGYTF.

The chain employs TRBV5-1 and TRBJ2-3, with D tentatively TRBD2 (5 bases). The CDR3 has 15 residues. V lost 0 bases, J lost 8 bases, and 16 bases lay in between. CDR1 is SGHRS, CDR2 YFSETQ, per germline. The chain's CDR3 is CASSLGGGGGLTQYF. CDR3 DNA sequence: TGCGCCAGCAGCTTGGGGGGTGGAGGCGGACTTACGCAGTATTTT. Full variable domain (missing parts from reference TRBV5-1 and TRBJ2-3): KAGVTQTPRYLIKTRGQQVTLSCSPISGHRSVSWYQQTPGQGLQFLFEYFSETQRNKGNFPGRFSGRQFSNSRSEMNVSTLELGDSALYLCASSLGGGGGLTQYFGPGTRLTVL.

The chain is built from TRBV28 and TRBJ2-1, with D tentatively TRBD2 (5 bases). The length of the CDR3 is 13 residues. Trimming left V 10 bases short and J 9 bases short, with 19 bases between. Germline V gives CDR1 MDHEN, CDR2 SYDVKM. The CDR3 bases are TGTGCCACCAAAAATCCGCGGAGGACTGAGCAGTTCTTC. This gives the protein CATKNPRRTEQFF. Full variable domain (missing parts from reference TRBV28 and TRBJ2-1): DVKVTQSSRYLVKRTGEKVFLECVQDMDHENMFWYRQDPGLGLRLIYFSYDVKMKEKGDIPEGYSVSREKKERFSLILESASTNQTSMYLCATKNPRRTEQFFGPGTRLTVL.

The chain joins TRBV29-1 to TRBJ2-7; D unclear. The CDR3 runs 13 residues. Germline-derived CDR1 and CDR2 are SQVTM and ANQGSEA. Trimming took off 7 bases at V and 1 base at J, with 14 bases between the two ends. The DNA for the CDR3 is TGCAGCGCCACGACACCTCAGTCCTACGAGCAGTACTTC. Translated, it gives CSATTPQSYEQYF.

CDR3: CASSLSLQETQYF. CDR3 coding DNA: TGTGCCAGCAGCTTATCTCTGCAGGAGACCCAGTACTTC. The gene calls are TRBV7-3 and TRBJ2-5; D ambiguous. This CDR3 has 13 residues. Trimming pared 2 bases from V and 5 bases from J, leaving 9 bases between. Looked up from germline, CDR1 is SGHTA and CDR2 is FQGTGA.

This chain links TRBV19 with TRBJ2-7; D possibly corresponds to TRBD1 (6 bases). There are 14 residues in the CDR3. In germline, CDR1 is LNHDA, CDR2 SQIVND (reference sequence). V was trimmed by 4 bases and J by 2 bases, leaving 12 bases between them. The DNA of the CDR3 is TGTGCCAGTAGTACTCAGGACAGCACCTACGAGCAGTACTTC. Translating it yields CASSTQDSTYEQYF. The whole variable domain, remainder taken from reference TRBV19 and TRBJ2-7, is DGGITQSPKYLFRKEGQNVTLSCEQNLNHDAMYWYRQDPGQGLRLIYYSQIVNDFQKGDIAEGYSVSREKKESFPLTVTSAQKNPTAFYLCASSTQDSTYEQYFGPGTRLTVT.